This T cell receptor beta chain comes out of a study of blood T cell repertoires in COVID-19. Overall study context: From T cells, B-cell-depleted T cells, or PBMCs came the material, which was cDNA or gDNA.

Germline values: CDR1 SGHRS, CDR2 YFSETQ. The length of the CDR3 is 15 residues. V lost 7 bases to trimming and J lost 4 bases, with 20 bases between them. TCRdb's copy holds only in-frame clones and misses some; the assay was immunoSEQ multiplex PCR. The sample records 300,000 or so clones, 90% being singletons. The source of this sequence is a man in his 60s who had recovered from COVID-19. J is TRBJ2-5 and V is TRBV5-1, with a possible D match to TRBD1 (5 bases). What was sequenced was PBMCs or T cells enriched from blood (not recorded which). CDR3 bases: TGCGCCAGCCGAACAACCCCAGGGTCAGGAGAGACCCAGTACTTC. Residues: CASRTTPGSGETQYF.